The T cell receptor beta chain described here comes from a study of T cell responses to AZD1222 COVID-19 vaccine. Profiled with immunoSEQ multiplex PCR; TCRdb holds only in-frame clones, not every one. The data contain about 130,000 clones, 90% of them singletons. V gave up 6 bases and J gave up 0 bases, with 5 bases separating them. In germline, CDR1 is SNHLY, CDR2 FYNNEI. The CDR3 is 13 residues long. This sample comprised peripheral blood, obtained on day 0 of AZD1222 vaccination. The chain has TRBV2 and TRBJ2-2; possibly TRBD2 for D (5 bases). This TCR came from an adult in good health. CDR3 nucleotides: TGTGCCAGCAGACTAGCGAACACCGGGGAGCTGTTTTTT. Encoded protein: CASRLANTGELFF.